The 2 T cell receptor beta chains below come from one sample, sequenced in a study of blood T cell repertoires in COVID-19. Method: immunoSEQ multiplex PCR; TCRdb's copy keeps in-frame clones and lacks some. The data contain 280,000 or so clones, over 85% of them seen just once; the ten biggest clones take up roughly 2.9%. Sequencing was carried out using PBMCs or T cells enriched from blood (not recorded which). All receptors derive from a woman between 45 and 60 years old who had been exposed to COVID-19.

A single count supports this clone. The chain carries TRBV5-5 and TRBJ2-7; tentatively, D is TRBD2 (6 bases). The V end lost 7 bases, the J end lost 1 base, and 12 bases lay between the germline ends. Germline CDR1 SGHKS, CDR2 YYEKEE (reference sequence). The CDR3 sequence is 13 residues long. The CDR3 reads CASRMEGSYEQYF. CDR3 nucleotides: TGTGCCAGCCGAATGGAGGGGTCCTACGAGCAGTACTTC.

The CDR3 nucleotides are TGTGCCAGCAGTCAATACACTGAAGCTTTCTTT. This translates into CASSQYTEAFF. The rearrangement joins TRBV12-3 or TRBV12-4 to TRBJ1-1; D gene uncertain. This CDR3 is 11 amino acids long. Trimming stripped 5 bases from V and 3 bases from J, with 4 bases between.